This TCR beta chain was found in a study of vaccination effects on CD4 cells after COVID-19. Looking at the study overall: Each participant was administered two doses of either the BNT162b2 or the mRNA-1273 vaccine.

On this clone itself: The antigen is not known.

The study, taken as a whole, reports: Infection-derived and vaccine-derived clones contracted markedly late after vaccination.

Antigen-specific CD4+ T cells were first expanded with viral peptide pools by the ViraFEST assay and only then sequenced. Culturing for 10 to 11 days preceded CD4+ T cell isolation. Vaccine recipients, nucleocapsid antibody negative, had no prior SARS-CoV-2 infection. Half the medium was replaced with IL-2 medium on days 3 and 7. Measured with immunoSEQ multiplex PCR; TCRdb has only the in-frame clones, and not every one. The sample comprises 20,000 to 25,000 clones, approximately 64% of which are singletons, and about 9.9% rests with the top ten. The V end was cut by 4 bases, the J end by 5 bases, with 12 bases between. This CDR3 contains 13 residues. The germline V gene has CDR1 SGHRS and CDR2 YFSETQ.

The chain uses TRBV5-1 and TRBJ2-5; tentatively, D is TRBD1 (5 bases). Sample: CD4+ T cells from PBMCs cultured with HCoV-NL63 spike peptides, taken before COVID-19 vaccination. The TCR sequence derives from a human donor who received a COVID-19 vaccine. CDR3 DNA: TGCGCCAGCAGCCAAGGGGCGAGGGAGACCCAGTACTTC. This encodes CASSQGARETQYF.